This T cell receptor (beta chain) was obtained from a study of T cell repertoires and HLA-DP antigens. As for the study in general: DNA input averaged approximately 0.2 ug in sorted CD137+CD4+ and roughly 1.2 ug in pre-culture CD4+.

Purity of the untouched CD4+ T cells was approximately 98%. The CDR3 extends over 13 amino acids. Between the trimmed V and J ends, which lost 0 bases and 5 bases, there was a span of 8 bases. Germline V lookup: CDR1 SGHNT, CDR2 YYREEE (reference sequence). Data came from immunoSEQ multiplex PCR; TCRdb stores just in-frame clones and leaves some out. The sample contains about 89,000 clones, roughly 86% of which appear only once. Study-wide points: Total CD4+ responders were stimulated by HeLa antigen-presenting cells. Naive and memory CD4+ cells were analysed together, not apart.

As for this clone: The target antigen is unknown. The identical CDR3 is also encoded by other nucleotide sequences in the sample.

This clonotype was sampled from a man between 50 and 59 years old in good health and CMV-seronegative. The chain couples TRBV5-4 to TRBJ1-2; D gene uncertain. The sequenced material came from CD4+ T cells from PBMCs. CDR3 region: CASSLGQTYGYTF. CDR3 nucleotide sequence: TGTGCCAGCAGCTTGGGGCAGACTTATGGCTACACCTTC. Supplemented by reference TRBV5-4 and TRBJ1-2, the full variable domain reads ETGVTQSPTHLIKTRGQQVTLRCSSQSGHNTVSWYQQALGQGPQFIFQYYREEENGRGNFPPRFSGLQFPNYSSELNVNALELDDSALYLCASSLGQTYGYTFGSGTRLTVV.